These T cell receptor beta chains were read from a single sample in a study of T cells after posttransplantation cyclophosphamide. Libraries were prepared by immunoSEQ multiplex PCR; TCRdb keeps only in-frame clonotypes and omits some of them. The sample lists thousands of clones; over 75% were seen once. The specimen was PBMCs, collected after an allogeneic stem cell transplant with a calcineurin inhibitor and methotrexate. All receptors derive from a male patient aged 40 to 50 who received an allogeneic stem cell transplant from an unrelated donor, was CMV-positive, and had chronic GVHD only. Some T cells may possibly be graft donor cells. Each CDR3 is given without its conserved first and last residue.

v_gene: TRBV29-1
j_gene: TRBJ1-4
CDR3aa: SVGDRGKEKLF

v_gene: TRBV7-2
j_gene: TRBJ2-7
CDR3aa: ASRGKGGTYEQY

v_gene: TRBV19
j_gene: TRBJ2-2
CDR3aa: ASSRLAGATPGELF

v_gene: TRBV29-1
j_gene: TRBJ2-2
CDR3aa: SGWDTFGELF

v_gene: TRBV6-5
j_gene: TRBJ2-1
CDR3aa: ASSYSGSSYNEQF

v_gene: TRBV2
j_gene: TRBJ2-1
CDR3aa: ASSPARGSYNEQF

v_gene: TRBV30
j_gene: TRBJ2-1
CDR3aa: AWTSGSINEQF

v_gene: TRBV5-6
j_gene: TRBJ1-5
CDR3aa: ASSLGQGSQPQH

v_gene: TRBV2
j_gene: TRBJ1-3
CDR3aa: ARARGGNGNTIY

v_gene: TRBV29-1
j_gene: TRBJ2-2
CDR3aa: SVFPENTGELF

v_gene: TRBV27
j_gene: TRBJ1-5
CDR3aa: ASSDSNNQPQH

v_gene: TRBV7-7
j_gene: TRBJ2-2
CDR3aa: ASSFGITGELF

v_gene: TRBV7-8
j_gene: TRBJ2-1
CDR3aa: ASSWTADSYNEQF

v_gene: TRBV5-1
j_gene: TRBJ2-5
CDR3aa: ASSRGLAGDETQY

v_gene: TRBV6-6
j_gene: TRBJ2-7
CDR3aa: ASSSSHYEQY

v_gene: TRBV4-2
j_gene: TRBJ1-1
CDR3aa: ASSQSDREGTEAF

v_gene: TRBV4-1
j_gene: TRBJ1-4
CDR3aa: ASSQGGGELVKLF

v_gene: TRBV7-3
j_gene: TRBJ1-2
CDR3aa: ASSEGQGADYGYT

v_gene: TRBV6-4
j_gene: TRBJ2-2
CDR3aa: ASSDSSGSTGELF

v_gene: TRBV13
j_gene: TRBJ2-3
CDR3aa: ASSSAGGADTQY

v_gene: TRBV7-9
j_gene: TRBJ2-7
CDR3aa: ASSHRDRGREQY

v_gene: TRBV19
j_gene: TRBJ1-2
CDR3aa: ASSIDLQGPRGYT